Listed below are T cell receptor beta chains from one sample, sequenced in a study of T cell responses to AZD1222 COVID-19 vaccine. Profiling relied on immunoSEQ multiplex PCR, and the TCRdb table lists in-frame clones only, not all of them. The table includes tens of thousands of clones, about 80% detected once. The sequences come from peripheral blood, collected 28 days after the second AZD1222 dose. The receptors come from an adult who received the AZD1222 COVID-19 vaccine. Each CDR3 is given with its conserved first and last residue. The order of the fields is CDR3 protein, CDR3 DNA, J gene, clone size, D gene, V gene. The D gene is left open where the match is weak. Expanded clones are given a class, and other clones once, few, many or no size at all.

CASSLQGLAKLFF,TGTGCCAGCAGCTTACAGGGGTTAGCAAAACTGTTTTTT,TRBJ1-4,.,.,TRBV7-9
CASSIDWAEGTLHF,TGTGCCAGTAGTATCGATTGGGCCGAAGGAACCCTCCACTTT,TRBJ1-6,few,.,TRBV19
CASSQDLSLNTEAFF,TGCGCCAGCAGCCAAGATTTGTCCCTCAACACTGAAGCTTTCTTT,TRBJ1-1,.,.,TRBV4-1
CASSLWRVALYEQYF,TGTGCCAGCAGCCTCTGGAGGGTCGCCCTCTACGAGCAGTACTTC,TRBJ2-7,.,.,TRBV28
CASSSQEVRDEQYF,TGCGCCAGCAGCTCCCAAGAGGTTCGGGACGAGCAGTACTTC,TRBJ2-7,.,.,TRBV5-1
CASSENRADTGELFF,TGTGCCAGCAGTGAAAACAGGGCGGACACCGGGGAGCTGTTTTTT,TRBJ2-2,.,.,TRBV2
CASSFDRNNNSPLHF,TGTGCCAGCAGTTTCGACAGGAACAATAATTCACCCCTCCACTTT,TRBJ1-6,.,.,TRBV4-2
CASSRERWETQYF,TGTGCCAGTAGTCGAGAGAGGTGGGAGACCCAGTACTTC,TRBJ2-5,.,.,TRBV19
CASSQFTSGGGSTDTQYF,TGTGCCAGCAGCCAATTCACTAGCGGGGGCGGTAGCACAGATACGCAGTATTTT,TRBJ2-3,.,TRBD2,TRBV3-1/TRBV3-2
CASSPGRNQPQHF,TGTGCCAGCAGTCCGGGGAGGAATCAGCCCCAGCATTTT,TRBJ1-5,.,.,TRBV28
CASSVAVGESNYGYTF,TGCGCCAGCAGCGTGGCCGTCGGGGAATCTAACTATGGCTACACCTTC,TRBJ1-2,.,.,TRBV5-1
CASSENRGHQPQHF,TGTGCCAGCAGTGAAAACCGGGGGCATCAGCCCCAGCATTTT,TRBJ1-5,few,.,TRBV2
CASSAGAGGTDTQYF,TGTGCCAGCAGCGCAGGGGCGGGAGGGACAGATACGCAGTATTTT,TRBJ2-3,.,TRBD2,TRBV7-3
CAWRGTGGRTQYF,TGTGCCTGGAGAGGTACAGGGGGCCGGACCCAGTACTTC,TRBJ2-5,.,TRBD1,TRBV30
CASSYSRVQETQYF,TGTGCCAGCAGTTACTCCCGGGTCCAAGAGACCCAGTACTTC,TRBJ2-5,.,.,TRBV6-5
CSFASGLSTDTQYF,TGCAGCTTCGCGTCCGGACTGAGCACAGATACGCAGTATTTT,TRBJ2-3,.,.,TRBV29-1
CASSLGGGKLETQYF,TGTGCCAGCAGTTTGGGAGGGGGCAAGCTAGAGACCCAGTACTTC,TRBJ2-5,.,.,TRBV28
CASSSSGESPFADTQYF,TGTGCCAGCAGCTCTTCAGGGGAAAGCCCTTTTGCAGATACGCAGTATTTT,TRBJ2-3,.,.,TRBV7-3
CASSYSGESQPQHF,TGTGCCAGCAGTTACTCCGGGGAGAGTCAGCCCCAGCATTTT,TRBJ1-5,.,.,TRBV6-6
CASSFQGMTAFF,TGTGCCAGCAGTTTCCAGGGCATGACAGCTTTCTTT,TRBJ1-1,few,.,TRBV7-9
CASKGMGGKNGYTF,TGTGCCAGCAAGGGGATGGGGGGGAAAAATGGCTACACCTTC,TRBJ1-2,.,.,TRBV27
CASQRDNEQFF,TGTGCCAGCCAGCGGGACAATGAGCAGTTCTTC,TRBJ2-1,few,.,TRBV9
CASSLGTGVGSGNTIYF,TGTGCCAGCAGCTTAGGGACAGGGGTTGGCTCTGGAAACACCATATATTTT,TRBJ1-3,once,TRBD1,TRBV7-2
CASSFDSTNTGELFF,TGTGCCAGCAGCTTTGACAGTACGAACACCGGGGAGCTGTTTTTT,TRBJ2-2,.,.,TRBV7-3
CASRPWGTNEKLFF,TGTGCCAGCAGACCCTGGGGAACTAATGAAAAACTGTTTTTT,TRBJ1-4,.,.,TRBV27
CAISSHEIGVDTQYF,TGTGCCATCAGTAGTCATGAGATTGGGGTAGATACGCAGTATTTT,TRBJ2-3,.,.,TRBV10-3
CASSQAMNTEAFF,TGTGCCAGCTCACAGGCTATGAACACTGAAGCTTTCTTT,TRBJ1-1,.,.,TRBV18